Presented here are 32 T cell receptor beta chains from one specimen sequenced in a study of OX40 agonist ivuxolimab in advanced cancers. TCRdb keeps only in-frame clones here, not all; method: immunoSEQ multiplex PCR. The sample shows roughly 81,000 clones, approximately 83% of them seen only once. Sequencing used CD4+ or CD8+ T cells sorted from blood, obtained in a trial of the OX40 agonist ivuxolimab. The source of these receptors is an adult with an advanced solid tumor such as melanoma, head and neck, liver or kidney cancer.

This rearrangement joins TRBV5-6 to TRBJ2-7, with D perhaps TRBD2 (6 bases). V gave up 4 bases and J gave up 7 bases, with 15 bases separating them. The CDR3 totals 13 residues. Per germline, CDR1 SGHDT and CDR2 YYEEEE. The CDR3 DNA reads TGTGCCAGCAGCCGGGACTCAGCGGTTGAGCAGTACTTC. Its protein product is CASSRDSAVEQYF.

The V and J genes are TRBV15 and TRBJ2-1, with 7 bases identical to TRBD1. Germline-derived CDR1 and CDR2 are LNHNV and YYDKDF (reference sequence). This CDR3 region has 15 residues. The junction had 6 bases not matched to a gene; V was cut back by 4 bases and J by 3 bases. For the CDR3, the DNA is TGTGCCACCAGCATTGGGACAGCGAACTACAATGAGCAGTTCTTC. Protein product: CATSIGTANYNEQFF.

The DNA of the CDR3 is TGTGCCAGCAAACGACAGGGGAACACCGGGGAGCTGTTTTTT. Translation: CASKRQGNTGELFF. The chain joins TRBV7-9 to TRBJ2-2; 7 positions agree with TRBD1. Germline values: CDR1 SEHNR, CDR2 FQNEAQ (reference sequence). This CDR3 contains 14 residues. V was pared by 7 bases and J by 1 base, with 3 bases of the junction left unmatched.

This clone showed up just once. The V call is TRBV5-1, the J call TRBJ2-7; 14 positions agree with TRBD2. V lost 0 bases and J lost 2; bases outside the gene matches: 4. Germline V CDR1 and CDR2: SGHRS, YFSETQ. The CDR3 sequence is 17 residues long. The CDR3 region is CASSLGRTSGRPYEQYF. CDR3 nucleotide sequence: TGCGCCAGCAGCTTGGGACGGACTAGCGGGAGGCCCTACGAGCAGTACTTC.

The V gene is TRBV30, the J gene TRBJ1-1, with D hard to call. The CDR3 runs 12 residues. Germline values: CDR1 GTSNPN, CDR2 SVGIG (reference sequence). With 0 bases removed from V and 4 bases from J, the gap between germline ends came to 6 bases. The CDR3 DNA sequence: TGTGCCTGGAGTGTAAGTGGCACTGAAGCTTTCTTT. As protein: CAWSVSGTEAFF.

CDR3 residues: CSVEELNPRVYGYTF. In DNA form, the CDR3 reads TGCAGCGTTGAAGAGCTGAACCCGAGGGTCTATGGCTACACCTTC. The rearrangement links TRBV29-1 to TRBJ1-2; no clear D. The germline V and J ends were trimmed by 0 bases and 4 bases, with 15 bases remaining between them. The CDR3 length is 15 residues. Germline loops: CDR1 SQVTM, CDR2 ANQGSEA. Full variable domain (rest looked up from reference TRBV29-1 and TRBJ1-2): SAVISQKPSRDICQRGTSLTIQCQVDSQVTMMFWYRQQPGQSLTLIATANQGSEATYESGFVIDKFPISRPNLTFSTLTVSNMSPEDSSIYLCSVEELNPRVYGYTFGSGTRLTVV.

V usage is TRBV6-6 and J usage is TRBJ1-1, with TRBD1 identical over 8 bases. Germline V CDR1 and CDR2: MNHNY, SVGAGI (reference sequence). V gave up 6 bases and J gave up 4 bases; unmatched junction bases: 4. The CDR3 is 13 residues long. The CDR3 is CASSLTGATEAFF. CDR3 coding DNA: TGTGCCAGCAGCCTGACAGGGGCCACTGAAGCTTTCTTT.

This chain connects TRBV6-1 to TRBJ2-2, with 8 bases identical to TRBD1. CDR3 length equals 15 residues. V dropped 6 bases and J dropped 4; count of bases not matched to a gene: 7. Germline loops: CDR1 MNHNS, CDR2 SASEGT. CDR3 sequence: CASSSGTGSTGELFF. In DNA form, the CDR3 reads TGTGCCAGCAGCTCCGGGACAGGATCCACCGGGGAGCTGTTTTTT.

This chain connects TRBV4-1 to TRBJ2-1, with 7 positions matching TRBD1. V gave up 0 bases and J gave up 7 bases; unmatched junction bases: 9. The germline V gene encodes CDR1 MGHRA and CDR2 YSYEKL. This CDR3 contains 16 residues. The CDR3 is CASSQETTGVLNEQFF. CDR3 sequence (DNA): TGCGCCAGCAGCCAAGAAACCACAGGGGTTTTGAATGAGCAGTTCTTC.

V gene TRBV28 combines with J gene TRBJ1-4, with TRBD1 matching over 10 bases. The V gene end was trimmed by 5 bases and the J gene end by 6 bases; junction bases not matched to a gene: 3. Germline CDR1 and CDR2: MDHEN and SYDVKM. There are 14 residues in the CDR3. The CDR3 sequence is CASSVTGGDEKLFF. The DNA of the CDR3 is TGTGCCAGCAGTGTGACAGGGGGCGATGAAAAACTGTTTTTT.

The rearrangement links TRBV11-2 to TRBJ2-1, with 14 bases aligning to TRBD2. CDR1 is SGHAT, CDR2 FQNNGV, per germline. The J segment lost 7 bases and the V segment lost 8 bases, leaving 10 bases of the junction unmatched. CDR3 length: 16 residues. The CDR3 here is CASFRGGLAGVNEQFF. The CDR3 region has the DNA TGTGCCAGCTTTCGGGGGGGACTAGCGGGAGTTAATGAGCAGTTCTTC.

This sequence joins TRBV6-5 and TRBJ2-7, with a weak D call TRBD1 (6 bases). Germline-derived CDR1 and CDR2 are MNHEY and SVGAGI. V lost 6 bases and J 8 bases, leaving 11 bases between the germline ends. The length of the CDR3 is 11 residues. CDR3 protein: CASSPGQKQYF. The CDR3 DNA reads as TGTGCCAGCAGCCCCGGACAGAAGCAGTACTTC.

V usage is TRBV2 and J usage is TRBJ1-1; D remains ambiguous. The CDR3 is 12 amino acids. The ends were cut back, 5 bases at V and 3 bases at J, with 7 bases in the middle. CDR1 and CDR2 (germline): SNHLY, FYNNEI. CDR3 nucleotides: TGTGCCAGCAGTAGGAGGGACACTGAAGCTTTCTTT. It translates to CASSRRDTEAFF.

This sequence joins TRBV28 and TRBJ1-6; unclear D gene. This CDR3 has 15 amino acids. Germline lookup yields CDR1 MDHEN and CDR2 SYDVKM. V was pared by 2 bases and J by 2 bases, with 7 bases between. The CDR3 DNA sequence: TGTGCCAGCAGTTTAGAGGTAACCTATAATTCACCCCTCCACTTT. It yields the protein CASSLEVTYNSPLHF.

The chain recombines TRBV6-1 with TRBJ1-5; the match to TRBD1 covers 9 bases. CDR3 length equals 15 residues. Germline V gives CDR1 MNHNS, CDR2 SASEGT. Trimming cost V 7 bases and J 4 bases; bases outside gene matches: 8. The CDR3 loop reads CASMGTGRWNQPQHF. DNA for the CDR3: TGTGCCAGCATGGGGACAGGGCGATGGAATCAGCCCCAGCATTTT.

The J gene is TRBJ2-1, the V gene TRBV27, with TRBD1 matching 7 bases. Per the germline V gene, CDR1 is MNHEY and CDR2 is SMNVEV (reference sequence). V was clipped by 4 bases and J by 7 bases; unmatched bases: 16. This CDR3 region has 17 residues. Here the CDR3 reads CASSSGQEWPLRNEQFF. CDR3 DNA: TGTGCCAGCAGTTCCGGACAGGAGTGGCCCCTGAGGAATGAGCAGTTCTTC.

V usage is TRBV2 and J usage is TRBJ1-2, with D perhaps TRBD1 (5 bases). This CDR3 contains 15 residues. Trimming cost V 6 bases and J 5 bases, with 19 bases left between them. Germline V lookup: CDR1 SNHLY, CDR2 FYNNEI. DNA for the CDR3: TGTGCCAGCAGCCCGACACAGGTCTCCCTATATGGCTACACCTTC. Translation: CASSPTQVSLYGYTF.

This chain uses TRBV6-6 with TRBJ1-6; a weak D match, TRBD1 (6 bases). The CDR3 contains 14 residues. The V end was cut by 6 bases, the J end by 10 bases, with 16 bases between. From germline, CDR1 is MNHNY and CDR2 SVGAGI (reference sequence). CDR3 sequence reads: CASRRDTIISPLHF. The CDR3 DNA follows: TGTGCCAGCAGGAGGGACACCATCATCTCACCCCTCCACTTT.

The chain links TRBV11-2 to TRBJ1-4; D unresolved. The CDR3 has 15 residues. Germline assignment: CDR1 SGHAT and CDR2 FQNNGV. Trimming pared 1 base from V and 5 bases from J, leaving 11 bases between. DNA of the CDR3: TGTGCCAGCAGCTTAGGGACGGTCATAAATGAAAAACTGTTTTTT. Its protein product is CASSLGTVINEKLFF.

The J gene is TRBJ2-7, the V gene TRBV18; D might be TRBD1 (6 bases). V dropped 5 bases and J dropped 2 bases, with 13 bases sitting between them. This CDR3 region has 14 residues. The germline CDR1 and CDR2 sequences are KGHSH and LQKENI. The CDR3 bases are TGTGCCAGCTCAGCCCCGGGACATCCCTACGAGCAGTACTTC. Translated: CASSAPGHPYEQYF.

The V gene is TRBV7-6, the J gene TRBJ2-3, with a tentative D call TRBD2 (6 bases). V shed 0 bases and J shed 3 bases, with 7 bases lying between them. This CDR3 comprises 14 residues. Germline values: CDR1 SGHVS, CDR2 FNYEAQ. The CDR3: CASSLAGGTDTQYF. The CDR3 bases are TGTGCCAGCAGCTTAGCGGGGGGTACAGATACGCAGTATTTT.

For the CDR3, the DNA is TGTGCCAGTAGTTTTCAGGGGTTAGTCAATGAGCAGTTCTTC. Translation: CASSFQGLVNEQFF. This chain connects TRBV19 to TRBJ2-1; D is possibly TRBD1 (6 bases). The V gene's germline CDR1 is LNHDA and CDR2 SQIVND (reference sequence). V was clipped by 5 bases and J by 6 bases, with 14 bases between them. The CDR3 loop spans 14 amino acids. The entire variable domain, with the rest obtained from reference TRBV19 and TRBJ2-1, is as follows: DGGITQSPKYLFRKEGQNVTLSCEQNLNHDAMYWYRQDPGQGLRLIYYSQIVNDFQKGDIAEGYSVSREKKESFPLTVTSAQKNPTAFYLCASSFQGLVNEQFFGPGTRLTVL.

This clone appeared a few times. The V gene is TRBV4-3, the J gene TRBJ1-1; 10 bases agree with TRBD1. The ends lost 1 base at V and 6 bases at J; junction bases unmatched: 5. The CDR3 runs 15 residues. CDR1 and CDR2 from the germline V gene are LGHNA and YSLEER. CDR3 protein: CASSQGQGAPSEAFF. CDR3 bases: TGCGCCAGCAGCCAAGGACAGGGGGCACCCTCTGAAGCTTTCTTT.

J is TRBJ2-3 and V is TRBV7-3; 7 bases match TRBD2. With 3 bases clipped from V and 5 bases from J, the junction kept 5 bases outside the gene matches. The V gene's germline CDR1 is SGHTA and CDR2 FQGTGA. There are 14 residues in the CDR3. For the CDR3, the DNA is TGTGCCAGCAGCTTGGGACTAAAGGGAGATACGCAGTATTTT. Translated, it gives CASSLGLKGDTQYF.

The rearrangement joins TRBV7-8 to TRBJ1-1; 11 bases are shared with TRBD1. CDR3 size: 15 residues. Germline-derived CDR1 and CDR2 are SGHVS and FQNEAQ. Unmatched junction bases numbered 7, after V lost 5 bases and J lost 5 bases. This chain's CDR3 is CASSPDRGHGTEAFF. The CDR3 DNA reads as TGTGCCAGCAGCCCGGACAGGGGGCATGGGACTGAAGCTTTCTTT.

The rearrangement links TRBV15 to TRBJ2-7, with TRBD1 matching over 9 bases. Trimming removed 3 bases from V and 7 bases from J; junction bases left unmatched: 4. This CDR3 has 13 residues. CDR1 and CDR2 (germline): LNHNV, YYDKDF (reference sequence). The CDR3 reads CATSSTGGDEQYF. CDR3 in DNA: TGTGCCACCAGCAGTACAGGGGGCGATGAGCAGTACTTC.

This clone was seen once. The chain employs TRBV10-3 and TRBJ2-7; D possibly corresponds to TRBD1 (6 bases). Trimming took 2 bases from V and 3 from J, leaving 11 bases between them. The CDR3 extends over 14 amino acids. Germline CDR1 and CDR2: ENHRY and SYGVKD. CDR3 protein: CAISELGASYEQYF. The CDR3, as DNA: TGTGCCATCAGTGAGCTGGGGGCCAGCTACGAGCAGTACTTC.

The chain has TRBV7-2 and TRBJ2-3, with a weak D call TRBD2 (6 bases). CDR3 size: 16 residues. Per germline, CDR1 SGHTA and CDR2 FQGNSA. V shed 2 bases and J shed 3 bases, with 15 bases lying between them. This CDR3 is CASSLKVGGGTDTQYF. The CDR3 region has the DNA TGTGCCAGCAGCTTAAAAGTCGGAGGAGGGACAGATACGCAGTATTTT.

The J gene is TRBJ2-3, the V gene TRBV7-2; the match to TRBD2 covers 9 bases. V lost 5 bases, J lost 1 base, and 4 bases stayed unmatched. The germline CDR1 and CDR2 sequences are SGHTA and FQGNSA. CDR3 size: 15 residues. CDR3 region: CASSRGGAGTDTQYF. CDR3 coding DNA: TGTGCCAGCAGCCGCGGGGGGGCGGGCACAGATACGCAGTATTTT.

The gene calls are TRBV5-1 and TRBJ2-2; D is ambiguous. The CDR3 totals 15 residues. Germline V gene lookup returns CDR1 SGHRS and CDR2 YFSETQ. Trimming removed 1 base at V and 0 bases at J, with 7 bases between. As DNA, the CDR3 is TGCGCCAGCAGCTTGAACAGCGCGAACACCGGGGAGCTGTTTTTT. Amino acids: CASSLNSANTGELFF. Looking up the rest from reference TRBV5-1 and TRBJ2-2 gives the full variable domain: KAGVTQTPRYLIKTRGQQVTLSCSPISGHRSVSWYQQTPGQGLQFLFEYFSETQRNKGNFPGRFSGRQFSNSRSEMNVSTLELGDSALYLCASSLNSANTGELFFGEGSRLTVL.

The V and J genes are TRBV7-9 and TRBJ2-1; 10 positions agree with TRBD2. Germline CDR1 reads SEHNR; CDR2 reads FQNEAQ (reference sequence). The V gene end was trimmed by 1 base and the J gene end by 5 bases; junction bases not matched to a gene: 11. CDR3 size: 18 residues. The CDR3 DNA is TGTGCCAGCAGCTTAGGAGCGGGGGGGCGGAGGTCGAACAATGAGCAGTTCTTC. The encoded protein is CASSLGAGGRRSNNEQFF.

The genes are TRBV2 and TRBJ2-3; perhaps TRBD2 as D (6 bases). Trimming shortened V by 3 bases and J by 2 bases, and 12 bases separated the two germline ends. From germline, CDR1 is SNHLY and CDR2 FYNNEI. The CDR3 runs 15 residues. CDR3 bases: TGTGCCAGCAGTGAGCGGGAACGACCCACAGATACGCAGTATTTT. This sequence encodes CASSERERPTDTQYF.